This is a list of T cell receptor beta chains from one sample in a study of PD-1 blockade in classical Hodgkin lymphoma. Produced via immunoSEQ multiplex PCR; TCRdb's table is partial and in-frame only. The top ten hold about 20% of the sample, which has about 110,000 clones, 89% seen once. The specimen was peripheral blood mononuclear cells (PBMCs), collected before the second cycle of nivolumab. The receptors stem from a human donor with classical Hodgkin lymphoma. CDR3s include the opening cysteine and the closing phenylalanine or tryptophan. The D gene is left open where the match is weak. Some rows have no size entry. The others give once, few or many, or a class for an expanded clone.

TGTGCCAGCAGCACGGGACGGTCGAAACTGTTTTTT | CASSTGRSKLFF | TRBJ1-4 | 12 | - | TRBV7-6 | -
TGCGCCAGCAGCCAAAGAACCGGGACAGGGATTCTTCAGCCCCAGCATTTT | CASSQRTGTGILQPQHF | TRBJ1-5 | 17 | TRBD1 | TRBV4-1 | few
TGTGCCAGCAGCCTCCATAGCGGGAATAACTACAATGAGCAGTTCTTC | CASSLHSGNNYNEQFF | TRBJ2-1 | 16 | TRBD2 | TRBV7-3 | -
TGTGCCACCAGCAGAGCCCGGGAGTTGGGGGGAGAAGAAGCTTTCTTT | CATSRARELGGEEAFF | TRBJ1-1 | 16 | - | TRBV15 | -
TGTGCCAGCAGTTCTCCGGGACAAGCCGACACCTTC | CASSSPGQADTF | TRBJ1-2 | 12 | - | TRBV6-6 | -
TGTGCCAGCAGCTTAGGGGCGGGAAACCCCTACGAGCAGTACTTC | CASSLGAGNPYEQYF | TRBJ2-7 | 15 | - | TRBV7-2 | -
TGTGCCAGCATCGGCAGGGTGGGCAATGAGCAGTTCTTC | CASIGRVGNEQFF | TRBJ2-1 | 13 | - | TRBV6-6 | -
TGTGCCAGCAGTTTAGGCTTGGATACGCAGTATTTT | CASSLGLDTQYF | TRBJ2-3 | 12 | - | TRBV27 | -
TGTGCCAGTAAGGAGGGTAGGGCAGATACGCAGTATTTT | CASKEGRADTQYF | TRBJ2-3 | 13 | - | TRBV19 | -
TGTGCCAGCAGTTTTCTGAGGCAGGGGCGCCCTGGGAGGGATGGCTACACCTTC | CASSFLRQGRPGRDGYTF | TRBJ1-2 | 18 | - | TRBV27 | once
TGTGCCAGCAGGGCCCTGGCCACTGAAGCTTTCTTT | CASRALATEAFF | TRBJ1-1 | 12 | - | TRBV27 | -
TGTGCCACCAGCAGGGGCCAGCTGGGCTACACCTTC | CATSRGQLGYTF | TRBJ1-2 | 12 | - | TRBV15 | -
TGTGCCAGCAGCCCAGAGGGTACCCACGAGCAGTACTTC | CASSPEGTHEQYF | TRBJ2-7 | 13 | - | TRBV5-5 | -
TGTGCCAGCAGCTTCTTTAGCGGGAGCTCCTACGAGCAGTACTTC | CASSFFSGSSYEQYF | TRBJ2-7 | 15 | TRBD2 | TRBV7-2 | once
TGTGCCAGCAGTTCGGGACTAGCGGGACAGACTTTCTACGAGCAGTACTTC | CASSSGLAGQTFYEQYF | TRBJ2-7 | 17 | TRBD2 | TRBV28 | -
TGTGCCAGCAGTCCAGCGGGAGGGCCCTACAATGAGCAGTTCTTC | CASSPAGGPYNEQFF | TRBJ2-1 | 15 | TRBD2 | TRBV28 | -
TGTGCCAGCAGCCAAGTGACGGGGCGAGGGGAAAAACTGTTTTTT | CASSQVTGRGEKLFF | TRBJ1-4 | 15 | - | TRBV14 | -
TGTGCCAGCAGCTTATCCTACGGGATCTGGGCCAAAAACATTCAGTACTTC | CASSLSYGIWAKNIQYF | TRBJ2-4 | 17 | - | TRBV7-8 | few
TGTGCTAGCAGCCCCCTGTCGGGAGATAGTGAGCAGTTCTTC | CASSPLSGDSEQFF | TRBJ2-1 | 14 | - | TRBV7-7 | few
TGTGCCAGCAGCCTCGGGACAGTTCTCTCCTACGAGCAGTACTTC | CASSLGTVLSYEQYF | TRBJ2-7 | 15 | TRBD1 | TRBV28 | -
TGTGCCAGCAGCGTGGGACTAGAGAGTTCCACAGATACGCAGTATTTT | CASSVGLESSTDTQYF | TRBJ2-3 | 16 | TRBD2 | TRBV9 | -
TGTGCCAGCGGCGGGGACAGGGCAGGGTATGGCTACACCTTC | CASGGDRAGYGYTF | TRBJ1-2 | 14 | TRBD1 | TRBV2 | -